This T cell receptor (beta chain) was documented in a study of blood T cell repertoires in COVID-19. Whole-study context: Specimens from acute and convalescent COVID-19 originated in the United States, Italy and Spain. T cells, B-cell-depleted T cells, or PBMCs provided the cDNA or gDNA that served as material.

The germline V gene has CDR1 LNHDA and CDR2 SQIVND (reference sequence). The CDR3 length is 14 residues. V lost 8 bases and J lost 4, with 17 bases in between. Original methodology: Counts of nucleated cells, estimated from reference gene primer amplification, were obtained. Assay: immunoSEQ multiplex PCR; the TCRdb copy retains only in-frame clones and omits some. That table gives V, J and clone size, and the DNA gave D and trimming. The repertoire holds roughly 150,000 clones, with around 85% as singletons. The Seattle patients, enrolled during active infection, were followed longitudinally. Sequenced input: peripheral blood. The TCR comes from a man older than 75 with COVID-19, enrolled during active disease. The chain employs TRBV19 and TRBJ1-2, with TRBD1 as a possible D gene (5 bases). The CDR3 spells CASSVSQGGYGYTF. The CDR3 DNA reads TGTGCCAGTTCGGTGAGCCAGGGCGGCTATGGCTACACCTTC.